Listed here are 18 T cell receptor beta chains from one sample, sequenced in a study of blood T cell repertoires in COVID-19. Using immunoSEQ multiplex PCR, the repertoire was profiled, and TCRdb retains in-frame clones only, with some absent. Among around 250,000 clones listed, roughly four fifths were seen once. The sequencing input was PBMCs or T cells enriched from blood (not recorded which). Receptor source: a man aged 30-40 years with acute COVID-19.

The chain uses TRBV11-1 and TRBJ2-1; D perhaps matches TRBD2 (6 bases). The V gene's germline CDR1 is SGHAT and CDR2 FQDESV (reference sequence). Trimming stripped 6 bases from V and 7 bases from J, with 10 bases between. The CDR3 runs 12 residues. CDR3 DNA: TGTGCCAGCAGTGGCGGAGGGAATGAGCAGTTCTTC. Translated: CASSGGGNEQFF.

The chain employs TRBV7-6 and TRBJ2-2; 10 bases are shared with TRBD1. The CDR3 spans 15 residues. J lost 5 bases, V lost 6 bases, and 6 bases had no gene match. Looked up from germline, CDR1 is SGHVS and CDR2 is FNYEAQ. The CDR3 is CASRRDRGETGELFF. In DNA, the CDR3 is TGTGCCAGCAGACGGGACAGGGGAGAAACCGGGGAGCTGTTTTTT. Together with reference TRBV7-6 and TRBJ2-2, the CDR3 gives the full variable domain: GAGVSQSPRYKVTKRGQDVALRCDPISGHVSLYWYRQALGQGPEFLTYFNYEAQQDKSGLPNDRFSAERPEGSISTLTIQRTEQRDSAMYRCASRRDRGETGELFFGEGSRLTVL.

V and J are TRBV6-4 and TRBJ1-5; D is perhaps TRBD1 (6 bases). The germline V and J ends were trimmed by 3 bases and 10 bases, with 13 bases remaining between them. Germline assignment: CDR1 MRHNA and CDR2 SNTAGT. This CDR3 contains 13 residues. The CDR3 loop is CASSEQGEGPQHF. The DNA for the CDR3 is TGTGCCAGCAGTGAACAGGGAGAAGGACCCCAGCATTTT.

This chain links TRBV6-2 or TRBV6-3 with TRBJ1-1, with a weak D call TRBD1 (5 bases). Germline CDR1 reads MNHEY; CDR2 reads SVGEGT. Trimming cost V 2 bases and J 0 bases, with 10 bases left between them. The length of the CDR3 is 15 residues. The CDR3 DNA follows: TGTGCCAGCAGTTACCGAAAGACAGTGAACACTGAAGCTTTCTTT. This sequence encodes CASSYRKTVNTEAFF.

The chain combines TRBV3-1 (or the pseudogene TRBV3-2) with TRBJ1-4; D remains unclear. In germline, CDR1 is LGHDT, CDR2 YNNKEL (reference sequence). Between the trimmed V and J ends, which lost 4 bases and 3 bases, there was a span of 9 bases. The CDR3 spans 14 residues. CDR3 nucleotide sequence: TGTGCCAGCAGCCTGTATAGTTCTAATGAAAAACTGTTTTTT. This sequence encodes CASSLYSSNEKLFF.

The V gene is TRBV19, the J gene TRBJ2-3, with 7 nucleotides matching TRBD2. Trimming took 5 bases from V and 2 from J; bases not matched to a gene: 7. The CDR3 loop spans 15 amino acids. Germline V gene lookup returns CDR1 LNHDA and CDR2 SQIVND (reference sequence). CDR3 sequence: CASSLEAGLTDTQYF. The CDR3 region has the DNA TGTGCCAGTAGTCTCGAAGCGGGGCTCACAGATACGCAGTATTTT.

The sample holds one count of this clone. The chain couples TRBV7-8 to TRBJ2-3; TRBD2 matches 11 bases. J gave up 2 bases and V 3 bases, and 7 bases lay outside the gene matches. The CDR3 spans 17 residues. Germline-derived CDR1 and CDR2 are SGHVS and FQNEAQ. CDR3 region: CASSFGSTSGVTDTQYF. The DNA of the CDR3 is TGTGCCAGCAGCTTTGGATCGACTAGCGGGGTCACAGATACGCAGTATTTT.

The CDR3, as DNA: TGTGCCAGTAGTCCTACTAGCTACAATGAGCAGTTCTTC. It translates to CASSPTSYNEQFF. The rearrangement uses TRBV19 and TRBJ2-1, with a tentative D call TRBD2 (5 bases). The V gene lost 5 bases and the J gene lost 3 bases, with 8 bases spanning the gap. The germline CDR1 and CDR2 sequences are LNHDA and SQIVND (reference sequence). The CDR3 is made up of 13 amino acids. The whole variable domain, filled in from reference TRBV19 and TRBJ2-1, reads DGGITQSPKYLFRKEGQNVTLSCEQNLNHDAMYWYRQDPGQGLRLIYYSQIVNDFQKGDIAEGYSVSREKKESFPLTVTSAQKNPTAFYLCASSPTSYNEQFFGPGTRLTVL.

This clone was counted many times. The chain carries TRBV29-1 and TRBJ1-1; TRBD1 might be the D (6 bases). V lost 3 bases to trimming and J lost 0 bases, with 8 bases between them. The germline CDR1 and CDR2 sequences are SQVTM and ANQGSEA. CDR3 length: 13 amino acids. CDR3 protein: CSVEDSMNTEAFF. The CDR3 nucleotides read TGCAGCGTTGAGGACAGCATGAACACTGAAGCTTTCTTT.

This clone has a single count. This chain uses TRBV10-3 with TRBJ2-7; the match to TRBD2 covers 7 bases. The V gene's germline CDR1 is ENHRY and CDR2 SYGVKD. This CDR3 has 14 residues. J was trimmed by 1 base and V by 2 bases; bases with no gene match: 2. The CDR3 loop is CAISEASGSYEQYV. CDR3 nucleotides: TGTGCCATCAGTGAGGCTAGCGGATCCTACGAGCAGTACGTC.

The chain links TRBV24-1 to TRBJ2-1; 8 bases are a match to TRBD1. Trimming removed 4 bases from V and 4 bases from J; junction bases left unmatched: 8. This CDR3 comprises 16 residues. Germline CDR1 reads KGHDR; CDR2 reads SFDVKD. The CDR3 reads CATSEGGQVLYNEQFF. The CDR3 DNA sequence: TGTGCCACCAGTGAGGGGGGACAGGTCCTTTACAATGAGCAGTTCTTC.

Remarks on this clone: Other DNA sequences in this sample translate to the same CDR3. The rearrangement joins TRBV6-1 to TRBJ2-7; TRBD1 aligns across 7 bases. J gave up 1 base and V 1 base, and 1 base lay outside the gene matches. This CDR3 is built from 14 residues. Germline CDR1 MNHNS, CDR2 SASEGT. The CDR3 loop is CASSEGDSSYEQYV. As DNA, the CDR3 is TGTGCCAGCAGTGAAGGGGACAGTTCCTACGAGCAGTACGTC.

The chain has TRBV27 and TRBJ2-1, with D maybe TRBD2 (5 bases). V lost 4 bases and J lost 0, with 19 bases in between. CDR1 MNHEY and CDR2 SMNVEV come from the germline V gene (reference sequence). The CDR3 totals 18 residues. The CDR3 bases are TGTGCCAGCAGTTCCCCAGATGGAGGACTCAGCTCCTACAATGAGCAGTTCTTC. This sequence encodes CASSSPDGGLSSYNEQFF.

V and J are TRBV5-6 and TRBJ1-2; 7 bases fit TRBD1. Germline CDR1 is SGHDT and CDR2 is YYEEEE. CDR3 length: 13 amino acids. V lost 4 bases to trimming and J lost 3 bases; unmatched junction nucleotides: 3. CDR3 in amino acids: CASSRDRDYGYTF. CDR3 DNA: TGTGCCAGCAGCCGTGACAGGGACTATGGCTACACCTTC.

This clone was detected only once. The chain carries TRBV6-5 and TRBJ2-2; TRBD2 aligns across 8 bases. Trimming cost V 6 bases and J 4 bases; bases outside gene matches: 4. The germline gives CDR1 MNHEY, CDR2 SVGAGI. The CDR3 length is 14 residues. CDR3 sequence reads: CASRSGGSTGELFF. The CDR3, as DNA: TGTGCCAGCAGGAGCGGGGGAAGCACCGGGGAGCTGTTTTTT.

This chain links TRBV25-1 with TRBJ1-3; 7 bases are a match to TRBD1. The CDR3 is 17 amino acids. Germline V gene data show CDR1 as MGHDK and CDR2 as SYGVNS. Trimming removed 7 bases from V and 1 base from J; junction bases left unmatched: 13. The CDR3 DNA follows: TGTGCCAGCAACCGAACAGGGGAAGGGAATTCTGGAAACACCATATATTTT. This translates into CASNRTGEGNSGNTIYF.

This clone was seen a single time. The J gene is TRBJ1-4, the V gene TRBV28; possible D gene TRBD1, 5 bases. The germline CDR1 and CDR2 sequences are MDHEN and SYDVKM. This CDR3 has 14 residues. Trimming took off 6 bases at V and 7 bases at J, with 15 bases between the two ends. Here the CDR3 DNA reads TGTGCCAGCAGGCCGGGACTGTCGGGTGAAAAACTGTTTTTT. As protein: CASRPGLSGEKLFF.

The count of this clone is one. The chain carries TRBV19 and TRBJ1-2, with D possibly matching TRBD1 (5 bases). CDR3 length: 15 amino acids. Germline-derived CDR1 and CDR2 are LNHDA and SQIVND (reference sequence). Trimming cost V 5 bases and J 5 bases, with 18 bases left between them. CDR3 loop: CASSWGLDRQYGYTF. Written as DNA, the CDR3 is TGTGCCAGTAGTTGGGGACTCGACCGTCAGTATGGCTACACCTTC.